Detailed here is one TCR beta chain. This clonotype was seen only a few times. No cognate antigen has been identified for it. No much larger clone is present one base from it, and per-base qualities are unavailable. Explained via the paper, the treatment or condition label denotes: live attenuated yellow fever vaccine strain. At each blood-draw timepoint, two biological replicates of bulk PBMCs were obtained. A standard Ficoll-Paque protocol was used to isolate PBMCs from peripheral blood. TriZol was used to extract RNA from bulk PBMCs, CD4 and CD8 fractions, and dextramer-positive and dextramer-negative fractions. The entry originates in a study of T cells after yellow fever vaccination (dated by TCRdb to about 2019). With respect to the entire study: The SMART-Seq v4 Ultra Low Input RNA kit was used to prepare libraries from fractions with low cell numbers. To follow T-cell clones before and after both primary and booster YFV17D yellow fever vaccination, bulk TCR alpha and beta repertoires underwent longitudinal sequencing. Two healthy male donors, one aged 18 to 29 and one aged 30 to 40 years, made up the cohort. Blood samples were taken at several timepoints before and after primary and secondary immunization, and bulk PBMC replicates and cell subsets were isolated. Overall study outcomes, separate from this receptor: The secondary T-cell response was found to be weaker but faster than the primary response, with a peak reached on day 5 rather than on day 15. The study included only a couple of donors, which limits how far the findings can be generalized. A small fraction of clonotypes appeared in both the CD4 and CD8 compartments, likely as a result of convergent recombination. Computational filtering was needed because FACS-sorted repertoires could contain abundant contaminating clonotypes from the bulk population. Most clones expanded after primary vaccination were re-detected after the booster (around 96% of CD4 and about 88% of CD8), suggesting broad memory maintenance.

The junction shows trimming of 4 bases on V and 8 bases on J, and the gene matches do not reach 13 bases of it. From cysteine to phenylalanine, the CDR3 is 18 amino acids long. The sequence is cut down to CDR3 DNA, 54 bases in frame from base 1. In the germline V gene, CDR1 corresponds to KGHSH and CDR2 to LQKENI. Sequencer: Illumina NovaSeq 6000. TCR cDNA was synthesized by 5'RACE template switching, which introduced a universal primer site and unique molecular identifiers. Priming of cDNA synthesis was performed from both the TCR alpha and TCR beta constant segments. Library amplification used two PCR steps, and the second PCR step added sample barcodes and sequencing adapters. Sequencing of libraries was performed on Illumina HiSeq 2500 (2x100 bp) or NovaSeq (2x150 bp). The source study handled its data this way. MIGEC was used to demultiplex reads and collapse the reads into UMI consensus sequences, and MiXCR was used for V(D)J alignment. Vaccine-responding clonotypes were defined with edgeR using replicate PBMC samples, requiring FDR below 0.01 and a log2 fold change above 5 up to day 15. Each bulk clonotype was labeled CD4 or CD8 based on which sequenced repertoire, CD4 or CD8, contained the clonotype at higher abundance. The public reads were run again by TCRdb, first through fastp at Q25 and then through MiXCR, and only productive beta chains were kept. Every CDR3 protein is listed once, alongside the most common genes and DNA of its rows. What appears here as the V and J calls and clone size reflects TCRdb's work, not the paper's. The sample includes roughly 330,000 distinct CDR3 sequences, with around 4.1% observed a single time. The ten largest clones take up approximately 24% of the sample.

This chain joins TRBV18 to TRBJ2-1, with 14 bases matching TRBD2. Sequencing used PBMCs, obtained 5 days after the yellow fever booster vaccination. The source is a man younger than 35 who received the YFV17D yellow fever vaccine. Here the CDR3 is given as CASSQGLAGGSFVDEQFF. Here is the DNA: TGTGCCAGCTCACAAGGACTAGCGGGGGGCTCCTTTGTGGATGAGCAGTTCTTC.